The present TCR beta chain was sequenced within a study of T cell repertoires in cytomegalovirus infection (dated by TCRdb to about 2019). Some background on the complete study: Peptide stimulations targeted recently identified HLA-C-restricted CMV epitopes, whose presentation resists viral immunomodulation, together with well-studied HLA-B-restricted epitopes. Because public TCR beta signatures pointed to carriage of CMV infection together with the matching HLA type, the HLA type of each donor mattered for the analysis.

With respect to this clonotype: No antigen is known for it. At one end the junction does not follow the germline gene, possibly because of a read error.

Looking up the germline V gene yields CDR1 SGHTA and CDR2 FQGNSA. The CDR3 covers 15 residues, taking in both the cysteine and the phenylalanine. The entry retains the CDR3 DNA only, 45 bases that are in frame from base 1. What the treatment or condition label conveys for this sample: in vitro stimulation with specific CMV peptide epitopes to enrich CMV-specific T cells. The listed sequencing device is Illumina HiSeq 1500. TCRdb cleaned the public reads at Q25 with fastp, built clones with MiXCR and kept in-frame beta chains. Merged by CDR3 protein, the rows form single entries marked with the most common genes and DNA. The sample yields 450,000 to 650,000 distinct CDR3 sequences; approximately 40% were counted once. The ten largest clones take up about 48% of the sample. General study outcomes and caveats: The ex vivo response was dominated by HLA-C-restricted CMV-specific TCR beta clonotypes, and the single most frequent clonotype in two of eight donors was supplied by these HLA-C-restricted clonotypes. Carriers of CMV infection plus the relevant HLA type were discriminated by the cumulative frequency of public TCR beta family members in the study cohort and in an independent 352-donor cohort.

Sample: cultured PBMCs, taken from culture after CMV antigen stimulation. This TCR was recovered from a human donor in good health (CMV status not recorded). Some clones in this sample may be carry-over from other donors' samples. The V gene is TRBV7-2 and the J gene is TRBJ1-3, with the D gene call left open. The DNA is as follows: TGTGCCAGCAGCCTAGCGAGAGGCTTTGGAAACACCATATATTTT. It is translated as CASSLARGFGNTIYF.